These 8 T cell receptor beta chains originate from one sample sequenced in a study of chronic HIV infection and antiretroviral therapy. MiXCR was run by TCRdb on the 5' RACE reads, yielding one entry per CDR3 protein. The sample carries about 38,000 distinct CDR3 sequences, about 8.9% recorded once. Sequencing was done on a sample of peripheral blood. Source of these receptors: an adult who had HIV and had not received antiretroviral therapy, or was an uninfected healthy control (not recorded which).

This clonotype was observed a few times. The rearrangement uses TRBV29-1 and TRBJ2-2; weak D call: TRBD1 (6 bases). V lost 0 bases, J lost 3 bases, and 11 bases lay in between. This CDR3 contains 15 residues. Germline CDR1 and CDR2: SQVTM and ANQGSEA. CDR3 loop: CSVEDRDTDTGELFF. Written as DNA, the CDR3 is TGCAGCGTTGAAGATCGGGACACGGACACCGGGGAGCTGTTTTTT.

This clonotype has only a few counts. The gene calls are TRBV4-2 and TRBJ2-1; no reliable D call. CDR3 length: 15 residues. The germline V and J ends were trimmed by 0 bases and 3 bases, with 9 bases remaining between them. Germline loops: CDR1 LGHNA, CDR2 YNFKEQ. The DNA for the CDR3 is TGTGCCAGCAGCCAAGACCGTCAGTACTACAATGAGCAGTTCTTC. Translated: CASSQDRQYYNEQFF.

Details on this clonotype: A single base separates this from a much larger clone, so it may be a read error. The V and J genes are TRBV12-3 or TRBV12-4 and TRBJ1-1, with a tentative D call TRBD1 (5 bases). The CDR3 has 11 amino acids. CDR3 protein: CASSGATETFF. Written as DNA, the CDR3 is TGTGCCAGCAGTGGGGCCACTGAAACTTTCTTT.

The chain combines TRBV29-1 with TRBJ2-3, with D maybe TRBD2 (5 bases). Germline V gene data show CDR1 as SQVTM and CDR2 as ANQGSEA. V was shortened by 0 bases and J by 4 bases, with 8 bases between the two germline ends. This CDR3 region has 13 residues. CDR3 region: CSVEESGSDTQYF. DNA for the CDR3: TGCAGCGTTGAAGAAAGCGGTTCAGATACGCAGTATTTT.

Concerning this clonotype: A much larger clone lies a single base off, so this may be a read error. The rearrangement uses TRBV28 and TRBJ1-1; no clear D gene. Germline CDR1 reads MDHEN; CDR2 reads SYDVKM. The CDR3 spans 11 residues. CDR3 nucleotides: TGTGCCAGCAGTTCGGGCACTGAAACTTTCTTT. Translating it yields CASSSGTETFF.

This clonotype was detected only a few times. V usage is TRBV15 and J usage is TRBJ1-4; TRBD1 agrees at 7 bases. The V gene end was trimmed by 3 bases and the J gene end by 5 bases; junction bases not matched to a gene: 3. The CDR3 sequence is 14 residues long. Germline CDR1 and CDR2: LNHNV and YYDKDF (reference sequence). In nucleotides, the CDR3 is TGTGCCACCAGCAGGGACAGGACGAATGAAAAACTGTTTTTT. Amino acids: CATSRDRTNEKLFF.

This clonotype was recorded many times. The rearrangement joins TRBV7-2 to TRBJ1-1, with 8 positions matching TRBD1. With V trimmed by 4 bases and J by 6 bases, 7 bases remained unmatched. Germline V CDR1 and CDR2: SGHTA, FQGNSA. The CDR3 is 14 amino acids. The CDR3 region is CASSSDRVQSEAFF. The CDR3 DNA follows: TGTGCCAGCAGCTCGGACAGGGTGCAGTCTGAAGCTTTCTTT.

This clonotype was seen only a few times. The DNA for the CDR3 is TGTGCCAGCAGTTTCCAGAGCTATGGCTACACCTTC. Its protein is CASSFQSYGYTF. The chain carries TRBV28 and TRBJ1-2; no reliable D call. V lost 3 bases to trimming and J lost 4 bases, with 6 bases between them. The CDR3 consists of 12 residues. Looked up from germline, CDR1 is MDHEN and CDR2 is SYDVKM.